This entry lists 18 T cell receptor beta chains sequenced from one sample in a study of blood T cell repertoires in COVID-19. Profiling relied on immunoSEQ multiplex PCR, and the TCRdb table lists in-frame clones only, not all of them. The data hold some 240,000 clones, with 81% observed a single time. Sequenced material: peripheral blood. The receptors shown here come from a woman aged 80 or over with COVID-19, enrolled during active disease.

V gene TRBV27 combines with J gene TRBJ2-1; D might be TRBD1 (5 bases). V lost 6 bases and J lost 5, with 17 bases in between. Germline V gene lookup returns CDR1 MNHEY and CDR2 SMNVEV (reference sequence). The CDR3 totals 15 residues. The CDR3 reads CASRVQVPPDNEQFF. Here the CDR3 DNA reads TGTGCCAGCAGGGTACAGGTCCCCCCCGACAATGAGCAGTTCTTC.

The chain uses TRBV7-2 and TRBJ2-5, with 8 bases aligning to TRBD2. J lost 4 bases, V lost 5 bases, and 9 bases had no gene match. Germline CDR1 reads SGHTA; CDR2 reads FQGNSA. The CDR3 totals 15 residues. The CDR3 sequence: CASSRSGGGRETQYF. DNA for the CDR3: TGTGCCAGCAGCCGCTCCGGGGGGGGAAGAGAGACCCAGTACTTC.

V gene TRBV14 combines with J gene TRBJ2-7, with D uncertain. This CDR3 is built from 11 residues. V gave up 1 base and J gave up 5 bases, with 3 bases separating them. Germline V gives CDR1 SGHDN, CDR2 FVKESK. CDR3 sequence reads: CASSQANEQYF. CDR3 bases: TGTGCCAGCAGCCAAGCCAACGAGCAGTACTTC.

The chain recombines TRBV6-2 or TRBV6-3 with TRBJ1-5; D gene ambiguous. From germline, CDR1 is MNHEY and CDR2 SVGEGT. The CDR3 contains 12 residues. V gave up 6 bases and J gave up 3 bases, with 6 bases separating them. The CDR3 reads CASSPYNQPQHF. Written as DNA, the CDR3 is TGTGCCAGCAGCCCGTACAATCAGCCCCAGCATTTT.

The gene calls are TRBV10-3 and TRBJ1-1, with no clear D. The V and J ends lost 4 bases and 1 base respectively, with 10 bases between them. This CDR3 has 14 amino acids. Germline lookup yields CDR1 ENHRY and CDR2 SYGVKD. This chain's CDR3 is CAISVTSTNTEAFF. Here the CDR3 DNA reads TGTGCCATCAGTGTGACATCCACGAACACTGAAGCTTTCTTT.

The chain is built from TRBV28 and TRBJ1-4, with 9 positions matching TRBD1. This CDR3 contains 15 residues. Germline-derived CDR1 and CDR2 are MDHEN and SYDVKM. V lost 2 bases, J lost 5 bases, and 3 bases stayed unmatched. The CDR3 nucleotides read TGTGCCAGCAGTTTAGGTGGACAGGGGAATGAAAAACTGTTTTTT. Residues: CASSLGGQGNEKLFF. The entire variable domain, with the rest obtained from reference TRBV28 and TRBJ1-4, is as follows: DVKVTQSSRYLVKRTGEKVFLECVQDMDHENMFWYRQDPGLGLRLIYFSYDVKMKEKGDIPEGYSVSREKKERFSLILESASTNQTSMYLCASSLGGQGNEKLFFGSGTQLSVL.

The genes are TRBV27 and TRBJ2-1; no firm D call. CDR3 length: 15 residues. Germline loops: CDR1 MNHEY, CDR2 SMNVEV (reference sequence). V lost 6 bases and J 7 bases, leaving 19 bases between the germline ends. CDR3 nucleotide sequence: TGTGCCAGCAGCCTACTGGGCACAAGTAGGAATGAGCAGTTCTTC. As protein: CASSLLGTSRNEQFF.

V is TRBV14 and J is TRBJ1-2; no reliable D call. CDR1 is SGHDN and CDR2 is FVKESK in the germline V gene. The CDR3 has 13 amino acids. Trimming took 1 base from V and 4 from J, leaving 7 bases between them. CDR3 residues: CASSQARFYGYTF. In DNA form, the CDR3 reads TGTGCCAGCAGCCAAGCGCGGTTCTATGGCTACACCTTC.

The rearrangement links TRBV6-2 or TRBV6-3 to TRBJ1-5, with 7 bases identical to TRBD1. Losses at the gene ends were 2 bases for V and 6 bases for J; bases not matched to a gene: 7. Per germline, CDR1 MNHEY and CDR2 SVGEGT. The CDR3 is made up of 15 amino acids. CDR3 in DNA: TGTGCCAGCAGTTACGCATACAGGGGTACTCAGCCCCAGCATTTT. Its translation: CASSYAYRGTQPQHF.

The genes are TRBV4-1 and TRBJ2-7, with TRBD2 matching over 8 bases. The CDR3 is 16 residues long. Germline V CDR1 and CDR2: MGHRA, YSYEKL. Trimming cost V 4 bases and J 3 bases; bases outside gene matches: 11. In DNA form, the CDR3 reads TGCGCCAGCAGCCCGGGTGGGTTCCGGGAGGGCTACGAGCAGTACTTC. The encoded protein is CASSPGGFREGYEQYF.

The chain joins TRBV7-8 to TRBJ2-1; D remains ambiguous. V was trimmed by 7 bases and J by 7 bases, leaving 23 bases between them. The CDR3 covers 16 residues. Germline V gene lookup returns CDR1 SGHVS and CDR2 FQNEAQ. The CDR3 reads CASTKIASPSRNEQFF. The DNA for the CDR3 is TGTGCCAGCACCAAGATTGCGTCCCCGTCGAGGAATGAGCAGTTCTTC.

The V gene is TRBV6-2 or TRBV6-3, the J gene TRBJ2-7, with D unclear. CDR3 size: 13 residues. Trimming took off 0 bases at V and 2 bases at J, with 5 bases between the two ends. Germline CDR1 is MNHEY and CDR2 is SVGEGT. The CDR3 DNA follows: TGTGCCAGCAGTTACTCGTTCACCTACGAGCAGTACTTC. As protein: CASSYSFTYEQYF.

This chain links TRBV7-2 with TRBJ2-1; a possible D gene is TRBD1 (5 bases). V lost 1 base and J lost 2, with 12 bases in between. The CDR3 is made up of 16 amino acids. The germline gives CDR1 SGHTA, CDR2 FQGNSA. The CDR3 DNA follows: TGTGCCAGCAGCTTAGTCCAGGGTTTTACCTACAATGAGCAGTTCTTC. It yields the protein CASSLVQGFTYNEQFF. Supplemented by reference TRBV7-2 and TRBJ2-1, the full variable domain reads GAGVSQSPSNKVTEKGKDVELRCDPISGHTALYWYRQSLGQGLEFLIYFQGNSAPDKSGLPSDRFSAERTGGSVSTLTIQRTQQEDSAVYLCASSLVQGFTYNEQFFGPGTRLTVL.

This clone showed up just once. V is TRBV5-1 and J is TRBJ2-2; 7 nucleotides agree with TRBD1. Germline CDR1 and CDR2: SGHRS and YFSETQ. V lost 2 bases, J lost 5 bases, and 3 bases stayed unmatched. The CDR3 totals 14 residues. The CDR3 spells CASSFGQATGELFF. For the CDR3, the DNA is TGCGCCAGCAGCTTTGGACAGGCAACCGGGGAGCTGTTTTTT.

The genes are TRBV18 and TRBJ2-1; D is possibly TRBD1 (6 bases). Germline V lookup: CDR1 KGHSH, CDR2 LQKENI. The length of the CDR3 is 14 residues. V was pared by 3 bases and J by 3 bases, with 9 bases between. CDR3 protein: CASSPSTGYNEQFF. The CDR3 DNA reads TGTGCCAGCTCACCCTCGACAGGCTACAATGAGCAGTTCTTC.

This chain joins TRBV24-1 and TRBJ2-7; D remains unclear. There are 13 residues in the CDR3. In germline, CDR1 is KGHDR, CDR2 SFDVKD. The V end was cut by 1 base, the J end by 3 bases, with 6 bases between. CDR3 bases: TGTGCCACCAGTGATTTCCAACACTACGAGCAGTACTTC. Its protein is CATSDFQHYEQYF.

The chain is built from TRBV29-1 and TRBJ1-6; 10 bases align to TRBD1. Germline assignment: CDR1 SQVTM and CDR2 ANQGSEA. V lost 4 bases, J lost 10 bases, and 4 bases stayed unmatched. The CDR3 has 13 residues. CDR3 loop: CSVGQGANSPLHF. The CDR3 DNA is TGCAGCGTTGGACAGGGGGCGAACTCACCCCTCCACTTT.

J is TRBJ2-5 and V is TRBV27; D remains ambiguous. Trimming stripped 6 bases from V and 3 bases from J, with 5 bases between. Germline CDR1 and CDR2: MNHEY and SMNVEV (reference sequence). This CDR3 region has 11 residues. The DNA for the CDR3 is TGTGCCAGCAGCCAAAAAGAGACCCAGTACTTC. It encodes CASSQKETQYF.